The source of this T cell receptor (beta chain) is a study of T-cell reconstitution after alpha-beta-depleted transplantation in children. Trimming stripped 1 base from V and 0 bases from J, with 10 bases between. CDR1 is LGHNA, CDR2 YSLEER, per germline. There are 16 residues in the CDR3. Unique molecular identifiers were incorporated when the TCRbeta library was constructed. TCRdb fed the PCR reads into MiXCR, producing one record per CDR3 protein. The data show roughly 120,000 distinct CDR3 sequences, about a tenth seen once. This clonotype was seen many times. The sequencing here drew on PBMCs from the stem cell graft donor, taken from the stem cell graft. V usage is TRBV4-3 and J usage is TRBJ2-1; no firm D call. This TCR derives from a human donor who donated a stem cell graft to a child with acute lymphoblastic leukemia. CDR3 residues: CASSQGWLSSYNEQFF. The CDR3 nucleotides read TGCGCCAGCAGCCAAGGTTGGCTTAGCTCCTACAATGAGCAGTTCTTC.